Described below is a single TCR beta chain sequence and its context. The data stem from a study of blood T cell repertoires in COVID-19. The CDR3 spans 15 residues. Germline V gene data show CDR1 as SGHDT and CDR2 as YYEEEE. The V segment lost 4 bases and the J segment 3 bases; nucleotides outside the gene matches: 7. Here immunoSEQ multiplex PCR was the method, and the copy in TCRdb shows in-frame clones only, minus some. This sample has more than 250,000 clones, with around 88% found just once. The clonotype comes from a woman aged 50 to 65 with acute or convalescent COVID-19. Sequencing was carried out using peripheral blood. The V call is TRBV5-6, the J call TRBJ2-3, with 8 bases identical to TRBD1. The CDR3: CASSRTGTGTDTQYF. CDR3 nucleotide sequence: TGTGCCAGCAGCCGGACAGGGACTGGGACAGATACGCAGTATTTT. Full variable domain (rest looked up from reference TRBV5-6 and TRBJ2-3): DAGVTQSPTHLIKTRGQQVTLRCSPKSGHDTVSWYQQALGQGPQFIFQYYEEEERQRGNFPDRFSGHQFPNYSSELNVNALLLGDSALYLCASSRTGTGTDTQYFGPGTRLTVL.